This T cell receptor beta chain comes out of a study of cytomegalovirus exposure and HLA in healthy donors. Study details: About 180 million T cells yielded 117 million unique TCR beta sequences in earlier analysis. Study conclusions and caveats: The majority of CMV-associated TCR beta chains were reported as apparently HLA-restricted in a later analysis.

The V gene's germline CDR1 is WNHNN and CDR2 SYGVQD (reference sequence). V was clipped by 8 bases and J by 10 bases, with 15 bases between them. The CDR3 spans 12 residues. With respect to this clone: Its specificity is not known.

60 Vbeta and 13 Jbeta primers were used in PCR. Only in-frame clones appear in the TCRdb table, and some are missing; sequencing was by immunoSEQ multiplex PCR. Of 120,000 to 150,000 clones listed, about 75% are singletons. The sequence derives from a man between 18 and 29 years old in good health and CMV-seronegative. The specimen sequenced was PBMCs. J is TRBJ2-1 and V is TRBV10-1, with a tentative D call TRBD2 (6 bases). Written as DNA, the CDR3 is TGCGCCAGCGGGGAGGCTTTTGAGGAGCAGTTCTTC. It specifies CASGEAFEEQFF.